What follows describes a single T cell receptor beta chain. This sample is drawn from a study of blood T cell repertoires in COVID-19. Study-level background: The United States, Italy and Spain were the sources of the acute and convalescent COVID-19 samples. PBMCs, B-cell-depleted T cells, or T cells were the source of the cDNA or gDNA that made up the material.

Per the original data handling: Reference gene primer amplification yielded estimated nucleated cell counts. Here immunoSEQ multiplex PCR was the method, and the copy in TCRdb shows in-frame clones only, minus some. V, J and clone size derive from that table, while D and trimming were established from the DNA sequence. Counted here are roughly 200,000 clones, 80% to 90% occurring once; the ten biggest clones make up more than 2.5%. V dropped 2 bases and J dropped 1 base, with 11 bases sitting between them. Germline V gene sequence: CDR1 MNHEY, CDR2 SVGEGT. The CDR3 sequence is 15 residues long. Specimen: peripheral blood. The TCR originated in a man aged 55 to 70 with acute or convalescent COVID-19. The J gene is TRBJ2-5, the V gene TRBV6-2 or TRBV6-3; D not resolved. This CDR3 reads CASSYPQRFQETQYF. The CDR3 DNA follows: TGTGCCAGCAGTTACCCGCAGCGATTCCAAGAGACCCAGTACTTC.